This TCR beta chain was captured in a study of vaccination effects on CD4 cells after COVID-19. Study-wide background: The median interval between the second dose and post-vaccine sampling was 72 days. A few million PBMC per well received about 9.6 IU/ml IL-2 and 9.5 to 10 ug/ml peptides in culture.

CD4+ T cells were isolated after 10 days of culture. As their vaccination, participants received two doses of either BNT162b2 or mRNA-1273. None of these healthy vaccinees had been infected with SARS-CoV-2 before vaccination. Replacing half the medium with IL-2 medium was done on days 3 and 7. Data came from immunoSEQ multiplex PCR; TCRdb stores just in-frame clones and leaves some out. The sample consists of 40,000 to 45,000 clones, approximately 70% of them appearing once. The ends were cut back, 7 bases at V and 2 bases at J, with 15 bases in the middle. This CDR3 is built from 14 residues. The germline V gene has CDR1 SGHVS and CDR2 FQNEAQ. Notes on this clone: Its cognate antigen is unknown.

This chain uses TRBV7-8 with TRBJ2-7; D uncertain. The sample was CD4+ T cells from PBMCs cultured without peptide, taken after COVID-19 vaccination. The source of this sequence is a human donor who received a COVID-19 vaccine. CDR3: CASTPFVGTYEQYF. In nucleotides, the CDR3 is TGTGCCAGCACCCCGTTTGTGGGGACCTACGAGCAGTACTTC.